The sequence of this TCR beta chain was determined in a study of cytomegalovirus exposure and HLA in healthy donors. CDR3 length: 13 residues. The germline V gene encodes CDR1 MGHRA and CDR2 YSYEKL. Deletions cut 1 base from V and 3 bases from J, with 6 bases between. The primer mix had 60 Vbeta and 13 Jbeta primers. Libraries were prepared by immunoSEQ multiplex PCR; TCRdb keeps only in-frame clonotypes and omits some of them. Of approximately 140,000 clones listed, roughly three fifths are singletons. Healthy bone marrow donors made up the cohort. The clonotype was recovered from a woman aged 60 to 75 in good health and CMV-seronegative. The chain has TRBV4-1 and TRBJ2-5; maybe TRBD2 (6 bases). Specimen: PBMCs. The DNA of the CDR3 is TGCGCCAGCAGCCAAGGCGGGGAAGAGACCCAGTACTTC. This translates into CASSQGGEETQYF.